One sample yielded the 10 T cell receptor beta chains listed below, sequenced in a study of T cell changes during pregnancy in multiple sclerosis (dated by TCRdb to between 2017 and 2020). Libraries were constructed by the immunoSEQ multiplex PCR assay. This is the immuneACCESS table as TCRdb keeps it, with only in-frame sequences that have V and J called. A part of the clones is gone; compared with another copy, unresolved V genes explain less than half, and the rest is unexplained. Here the sample has about 89,000 clones; roughly 93% occur a single time. Approximately 0.84% of the sample is held by the ten biggest clonotypes. The sample in question was peripheral blood, obtained in the third trimester of pregnancy. The source is a female donor with multiple sclerosis, enrolled in a pregnancy study.

The chain is built from TRBV7-9 and TRBJ2-5; D unclear. Trimming left V 1 base short and J 5 bases short, with 8 bases between. The germline V gene has CDR1 SEHNR and CDR2 FQNEAQ (reference sequence). There are 13 residues in the CDR3. The CDR3 sequence is CASSLGSSETQYF. CDR3 in DNA: TGTGCCAGCAGCTTAGGCAGTTCGGAGACCCAGTACTTC.

J is TRBJ2-1 and V is TRBV2; 7 bases match TRBD2. This CDR3 is 15 amino acids long. CDR1 and CDR2 from the germline V gene are SNHLY and FYNNEI. V lost 7 bases and J lost 1; bases outside the gene matches: 7. CDR3 amino acids: CASMRESGSYNEQFF. The DNA for the CDR3 is TGTGCCAGCATGCGGGAGTCAGGATCCTACAATGAGCAGTTCTTC.

This chain joins TRBV28 and TRBJ2-7; tentative D call: TRBD2 (8 bases). CDR1 is MDHEN and CDR2 is SYDVKM in the germline V gene. The length of the CDR3 is 13 residues. CDR3: CRSAGLGGEPQYF. Written as DNA, the CDR3 is TGTCGGAGCGCGGGACTAGGGGGCGAGCCGCAGTACTTC.

In the case of this clone: At the DNA level, this CDR3 is encoded by other sequences in the same sample as well. This chain connects TRBV19 to TRBJ1-1; 8 bases match TRBD1. Per the germline V gene, CDR1 is LNHDA and CDR2 is SQIVND (reference sequence). The CDR3 is 14 residues long. V lost 5 bases to trimming and J lost 5 bases; unmatched junction nucleotides: 7. CDR3 amino acids: CASSFGQGRTEAFF. In nucleotides, the CDR3 is TGTGCCAGTAGTTTCGGACAGGGAAGGACTGAAGCTTTCTTT.

This clone was observed once. The gene calls are TRBV7-9 and TRBJ2-3; TRBD1 matches at 8 bases. Germline CDR1 and CDR2: SEHNR and FQNEAQ (reference sequence). The CDR3 loop spans 11 amino acids. V lost 5 bases to trimming and J lost 14 bases; unmatched junction nucleotides: 6. CDR3 in amino acids: CASSRGQGWYF. In nucleotides, the CDR3 is TGTGCCAGCAGCCGAGGACAGGGTTGGTATTTT.

The chain has TRBV29-1 and TRBJ1-2; TRBD1 matches at 9 bases. The CDR3 extends over 14 amino acids. V shed 3 bases, J shed 6 bases, and the junction held 8 bases outside the gene matches. Germline CDR1 SQVTM, CDR2 ANQGSEA. For the CDR3, the DNA is TGCAGCGTTGAGCCCAAACAGGGGGCTGATGGCTACACCTTC. This encodes CSVEPKQGADGYTF. Combining the CDR3 with reference TRBV29-1 and TRBJ1-2 gives the whole variable domain SAVISQKPSRDICQRGTSLTIQCQVDSQVTMMFWYRQQPGQSLTLIATANQGSEATYESGFVIDKFPISRPNLTFSTLTVSNMSPEDSSIYLCSVEPKQGADGYTFGSGTRLTVV.

This clone was picked up a small number of times. The V and J genes are TRBV5-3 and TRBJ1-1, with D hard to call. TRBV5-3 carries the ORF label, with uncertain function. The CDR3 is made up of 13 amino acids. The germline V and J ends were trimmed by 3 bases and 1 base, with 7 bases remaining between them. The CDR3 loop is CARSSTPNTEAFF. For the CDR3, the DNA is TGTGCCAGAAGCTCCACACCGAACACTGAAGCTTTCTTT.

The chain uses TRBV7-9 and TRBJ2-5, with 9 positions matching TRBD2. With V trimmed by 3 bases and J by 1 base, 6 bases remained unmatched. This CDR3 has 16 amino acids. The germline CDR1 and CDR2 sequences are SEHNR and FQNEAQ (reference sequence). CDR3 in DNA: TGTGCCAGCAGCTTCTACACTAGCGGGCCCCAAGAGACCCAGTACTTC. Its translation is CASSFYTSGPQETQYF.

In DNA, the CDR3 is TGTGCCAGCAGTGGCGTCTCCTACGAGCAGTACTTC. Its protein is CASSGVSYEQYF. This chain joins TRBV2 and TRBJ2-7; D is ambiguous. Trimming took off 4 bases at V and 0 bases at J, with 4 bases between the two ends. CDR3 size: 12 residues. Germline-derived CDR1 and CDR2 are SNHLY and FYNNEI.

The CDR3 protein is CASKVGTSGFSSYEQYF. CDR3 nucleotide sequence: TGTGCCAGCAAAGTCGGGACTAGCGGTTTTAGCTCCTACGAGCAGTACTTC. The gene calls are TRBV27 and TRBJ2-7; 11 bases match TRBD2. This CDR3 is 17 amino acids long. Germline CDR1 reads MNHEY; CDR2 reads SMNVEV (reference sequence). V shed 7 bases and J 0 bases; nucleotides not matched to a gene: 11.